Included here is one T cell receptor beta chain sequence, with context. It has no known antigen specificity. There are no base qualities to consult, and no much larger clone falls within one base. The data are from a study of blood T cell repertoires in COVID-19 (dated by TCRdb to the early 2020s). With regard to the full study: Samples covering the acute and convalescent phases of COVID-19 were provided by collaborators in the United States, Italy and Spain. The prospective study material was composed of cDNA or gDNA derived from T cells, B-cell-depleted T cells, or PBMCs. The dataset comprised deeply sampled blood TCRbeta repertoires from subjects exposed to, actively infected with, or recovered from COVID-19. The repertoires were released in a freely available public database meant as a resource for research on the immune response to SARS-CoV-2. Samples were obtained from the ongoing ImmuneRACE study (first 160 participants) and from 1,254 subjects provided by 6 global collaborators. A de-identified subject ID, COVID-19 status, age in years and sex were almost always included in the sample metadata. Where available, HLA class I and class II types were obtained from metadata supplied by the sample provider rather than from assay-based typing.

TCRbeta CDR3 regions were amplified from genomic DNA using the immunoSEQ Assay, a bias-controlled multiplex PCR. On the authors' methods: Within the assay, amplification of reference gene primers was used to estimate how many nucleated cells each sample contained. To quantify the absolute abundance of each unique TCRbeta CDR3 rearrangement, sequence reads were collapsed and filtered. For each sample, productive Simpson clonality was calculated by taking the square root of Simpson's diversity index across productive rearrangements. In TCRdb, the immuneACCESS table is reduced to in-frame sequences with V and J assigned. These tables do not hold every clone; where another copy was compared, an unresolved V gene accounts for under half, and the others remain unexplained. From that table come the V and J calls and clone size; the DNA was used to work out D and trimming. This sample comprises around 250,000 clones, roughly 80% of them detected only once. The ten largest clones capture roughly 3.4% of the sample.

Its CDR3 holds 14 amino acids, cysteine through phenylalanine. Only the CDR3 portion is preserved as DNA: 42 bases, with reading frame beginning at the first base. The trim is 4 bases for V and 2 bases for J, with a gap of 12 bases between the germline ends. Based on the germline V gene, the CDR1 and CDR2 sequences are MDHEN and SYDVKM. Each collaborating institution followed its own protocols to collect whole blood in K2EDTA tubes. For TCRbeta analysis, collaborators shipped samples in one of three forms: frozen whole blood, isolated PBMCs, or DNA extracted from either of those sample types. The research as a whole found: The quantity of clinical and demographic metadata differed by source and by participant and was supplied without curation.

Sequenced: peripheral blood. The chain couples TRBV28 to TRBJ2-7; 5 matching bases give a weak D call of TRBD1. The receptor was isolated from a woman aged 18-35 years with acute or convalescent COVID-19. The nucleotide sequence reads TGTGCCAGCAGTTCTCCGACAGAGACCTACGAGCAGTACTTC. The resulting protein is CASSSPTETYEQYF.